This T cell receptor beta chain stems from a study of cytomegalovirus exposure and HLA in healthy donors. Study-level points and caveats: HLA-A and HLA-B allele assignments for most subjects were reportedly predicted accurately using TCR beta sequences. In a later analysis, TCR beta V- and J-gene trimming was associated with a missense DCLRE1C variant.

PCR primers comprised 60 Vbeta and 13 Jbeta primers. Clones were sequenced by immunoSEQ multiplex PCR, and TCRdb holds only the in-frame ones, with some missing. The sample holds about 150,000 clones, 65% to 80% seen once. To note about this clone: The antigen is undetermined. Other DNA sequences in this sample translate to the same CDR3.

The germline CDR1 and CDR2 sequences are MNHEY and SMNVEV (reference sequence). Trimming left V 8 bases short and J 1 base short, with 15 bases between. CDR3 length equals 14 residues. The sequencing sample was made of PBMCs. The sequence was obtained from a man in his forties or fifties in good health and CMV-seropositive. The chain joins TRBV27 to TRBJ2-7; D might be TRBD2 (5 bases). CDR3: CASGISATSYEQYF. The CDR3 DNA reads TGTGCCAGCGGAATTAGCGCAACTTCCTACGAGCAGTACTTC.